This TCR beta chain was identified during a study of T cell changes during pregnancy in multiple sclerosis. Deletions cut 4 bases from V and 2 bases from J, with 8 bases between. CDR3 length: 14 residues. Germline CDR1 and CDR2: SNHLY and FYNNEI. Assay: immunoSEQ multiplex PCR; the TCRdb copy retains only in-frame clones and omits some. The table has 28,000 or so clones, around 90% seen once; the top ten hold 0.74%. This specimen was CD4+ T cells from peripheral blood mononuclear cells, taken in the first trimester of pregnancy. J is TRBJ2-2 and V is TRBV2, with D hard to call. This TCR was sampled from a female donor in good health, enrolled as a control in a pregnancy study. The CDR3 here is CASSGGRNTGELFF. CDR3 nucleotide sequence: TGTGCCAGCAGTGGAGGCAGAAACACCGGGGAGCTGTTTTTT.